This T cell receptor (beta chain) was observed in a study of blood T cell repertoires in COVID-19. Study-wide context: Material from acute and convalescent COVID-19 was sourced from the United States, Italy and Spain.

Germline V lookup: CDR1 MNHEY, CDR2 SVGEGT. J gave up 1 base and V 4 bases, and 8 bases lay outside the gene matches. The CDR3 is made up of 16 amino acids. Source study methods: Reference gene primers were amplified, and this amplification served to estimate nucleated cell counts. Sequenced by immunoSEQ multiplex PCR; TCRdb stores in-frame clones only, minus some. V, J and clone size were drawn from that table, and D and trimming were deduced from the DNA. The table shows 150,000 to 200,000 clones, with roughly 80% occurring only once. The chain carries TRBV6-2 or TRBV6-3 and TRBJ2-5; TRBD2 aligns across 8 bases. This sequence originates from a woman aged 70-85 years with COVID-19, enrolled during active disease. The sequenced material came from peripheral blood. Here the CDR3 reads CASSFFSGTSQETQYF. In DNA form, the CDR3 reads TGTGCCAGCAGTTTTTTCTCGGGGACTAGCCAAGAGACCCAGTACTTC.